Reported below is one T cell receptor beta chain. These data come from a study of OX40 agonist ivuxolimab in advanced cancers. V gave up 0 bases and J gave up 0 bases; unmatched junction bases: 5. Germline CDR1 reads LGHNA; CDR2 reads YNFKEQ. The CDR3 has 16 amino acids. TCRdb keeps only in-frame clones here, not all; method: immunoSEQ multiplex PCR. This sample has tens of thousands of clones, with about 88% found just once. This rearrangement joins TRBV4-2 to TRBJ2-7, with 7 bases matching TRBD1. This TCR derives from an adult with an advanced solid tumor such as melanoma, head and neck, liver or kidney cancer. Source: CD4+ or CD8+ T cells sorted from blood, taken in a trial of the OX40 agonist ivuxolimab. The CDR3 sequence: CASSQEGRGLSYEQYF. For the CDR3, the DNA is TGTGCCAGCAGCCAAGAGGGTAGGGGGCTCTCCTACGAGCAGTACTTC.